One and the same sample provided the 21 T cell receptor beta chains below, sequenced in a study of tumor-infiltrating lymphocytes in primary liver carcinoma. From around 500 ng total RNA, TCR beta cDNA was generated with a primer in the constant region. ARM-PCR, slightly modified, supplied the TCR beta libraries through three nested multiplex PCR rounds. The first two PCR rounds used TRBV1-TRBV30 forward primers with a C-beta reverse primer, 10 cycles each. One entry per CDR3 protein, called by TCRdb with MiXCR from the multiplex PCR reads. The sample records 250,000 to 400,000 distinct CDR3 sequences, 60% to 80% being singletons. Unsorted whole blood served as the source of blood RNA, and germline DNA was extracted as well. The specimen was peripheral blood. The receptors here all came from a middle-aged man with primary liver carcinoma and hepatitis B virus infection.

Note on this clonotype: No conserved phenylalanine or tryptophan ends this CDR3, so it is likely a read error. This chain joins TRBV5-4 and TRBJ1-2, with D uncertain. Germline CDR1 reads SGHNT; CDR2 reads YYREEE (reference sequence). The V and J ends lost 0 bases and 8 bases respectively, with 14 bases between them. The CDR3 covers 14 residues. CDR3 sequence (DNA): TGTGCCAGCAGCTTGGTCTCGACGAGTGGGGGCTACACCTCC. Translated: CASSLVSTSGGYTS.

This clonotype was counted between two and nine times. This chain links TRBV28 with TRBJ2-5; no definite D call. The CDR3 covers 13 residues. Per the germline V gene, CDR1 is MDHEN and CDR2 is SYDVKM. The ends were cut back, 3 bases at V and 0 bases at J, with 5 bases in the middle. CDR3 residues: CASSLPNQETQYF. The CDR3 DNA sequence: TGTGCCAGCAGTTTGCCCAACCAAGAGACCCAGTACTTC.

A note on this clonotype: Without the conserved terminal phenylalanine or tryptophan, this CDR3 likely stems from a read error. The limits of the CDR3 on the DNA are not certain, so only TCRdb's listed CDR3 is given. The chain combines TRBV6-5 with TRBJ2-3; TRBD2 reflects the table's D call only, with no check against the DNA. Looked up from germline, CDR1 is MNHEY and CDR2 is SVGAGI. The CDR3 is 15 amino acids long, termini counted. The chain's CDR3 is CASSTPGLYIDTRYL.

To note about this clonotype: A much bigger clone sits one base away, suggesting this may be a read error. The V gene is TRBV5-6, the J gene TRBJ2-6; unclear D gene. From germline, CDR1 is SGHDT and CDR2 YYEEEE. There are 18 residues in the CDR3. In DNA, the CDR3 is TGTGCCAGCAGCTTAAAGCTGTTACTCGCCTCTGGGGTCAACGTCCTGACTTTC. Amino acids: CASSLKLLLASGVNVLTF.

V is TRBV12-3 or TRBV12-4 and J is TRBJ1-5, with D tentatively TRBD1 (5 bases). This CDR3 has 15 residues. V gave up 5 bases and J gave up 6 bases, with 17 bases separating them. CDR3 protein: CASSIAVLGGQPQHF. The CDR3 nucleotides read TGTGCCAGCAGTATTGCCGTGCTCGGGGGTCAGCCCCAGCATTTT.

On this clonotype: This sequence may be a read error, since a much larger clone differs from it by one base. V and J are TRBV12-3 or TRBV12-4 and TRBJ1-4, with no clear D. The CDR3 has 13 residues. Between the trimmed V and J ends, which lost 5 bases and 4 bases, there was a span of 8 bases. CDR3 loop: CASSPRRNEKLFF. CDR3 DNA: TGTGCCAGCAGTCCAAGGCGTAATGAAAAACTGTTTTTT.

Many counts were recorded for this clonotype. This rearrangement joins TRBV5-5 to TRBJ2-7; possible D gene TRBD1, 5 bases. Germline loops: CDR1 SGHKS, CDR2 YYEKEE (reference sequence). This CDR3 has 16 residues. V was cut by 0 bases and J by 0 bases, with 13 bases left in between. In DNA form, the CDR3 reads TGTGCCAGCAGCTTGGGGGGCAGGGCTAGCTCCTACGAGCAGTACTTC. This codes for CASSLGGRASSYEQYF.

Concerning this clonotype itself: This may arise from a read error, as a much more abundant clone is one base away. The conserved phenylalanine or tryptophan normally closing the CDR3 is absent here, so this likely arose from a read error. The chain couples TRBV11-2 to TRBJ2-5, with D possibly being TRBD1 or TRBD2 (5 bases each). V was trimmed by 8 bases and J by 5 bases, leaving 9 bases between them. The germline V gene has CDR1 SGHAT and CDR2 FQNNGV. The length of the CDR3 is 11 residues. The CDR3 sequence is CASDEGETQYY. As DNA, the CDR3 is TGTGCCAGCGACGAGGGGGAGACCCAGTACTAC.

Of note for this clonotype: A junction boundary mismatches the germline segment, possibly from a read error. V gene TRBV12-3 or TRBV12-4 combines with J gene TRBJ2-2; 12 bases are a match to TRBD1. The CDR3 is 18 amino acids. The CDR3: CASSSRDRGPLNIGELFF. CDR3 in DNA: TGTGCCAGCAGTTCCCGGGACAGGGGGCCGCTGAACATCGGGGAGCTGTTTTTT.

Regarding this clonotype: Since a much larger clone is just one base distant, this may be a read error. The chain uses TRBV5-5 and TRBJ2-5; no definite D call. Germline V lookup: CDR1 SGHKS, CDR2 YYEKEE (reference sequence). This CDR3 contains 13 residues. CDR3 amino acids: CVSSLVGVETQYF. CDR3 bases: TGTGTCAGCAGCTTGGTAGGAGTAGAGACCCAGTACTTC.

Comment on this clonotype: This sequence may be a read error, since a much larger clone differs from it by one base. CDR3 residues: CASSQRTSEETQCF. In DNA form, the CDR3 reads TGTGCCAGCAGCCAACGGACTAGTGAGGAGACCCAGTGCTTC. The chain employs TRBV12-3 or TRBV12-4 and TRBJ2-5, with 7 positions matching TRBD2. This CDR3 comprises 14 residues.

For this clonotype: The germline gene is not matched at one end of the junction; a read error may be the cause. The chain is built from TRBV5-4 and TRBJ2-1, with TRBD2 identical over 12 bases. CDR1 is SGHNT, CDR2 YYREEE, per germline (reference sequence). This CDR3 comprises 15 residues. In DNA form, the CDR3 reads TGTGCCAACAGCCTGGGACTAGCGGGTGGGAATGAGCAGTTCTTC. This codes for CANSLGLAGGNEQFF.

This clonotype was detected many times. The chain is built from TRBV10-3 and TRBJ2-3, with TRBD1 matching over 12 bases. From germline, CDR1 is ENHRY and CDR2 SYGVKD. CDR3 length: 15 residues. V lost 6 bases, J lost 3 bases, and 4 bases stayed unmatched. The CDR3 nucleotides are TGTGCCATCAGGGGGGACAGGGGGCAGACAGATACGCAGTATTTT. It encodes CAIRGDRGQTDTQYF.

The rearrangement uses TRBV11-2 and TRBJ1-6, with 8 positions matching TRBD1. The V and J ends lost 5 bases and 12 bases, in that order; junction bases with no gene match: 9. Germline V gene data show CDR1 as SGHAT and CDR2 as FQNNGV. The CDR3 has 14 residues. The CDR3, as DNA: TGTGCCAGCAGCCACGGACAGGGATTCGGACCCCTCCACTTT. Translating gives CASSHGQGFGPLHF.

Turning to this clonotype: A much larger clone is a single base away; this may be a read error. The V call is TRBV11-2, the J call TRBJ2-5; 10 bases align to TRBD2. The CDR3 runs to 16 residues. Unmatched junction bases numbered 11, after V lost 1 base and J lost 9 bases. The germline gives CDR1 SGHAT, CDR2 FQNNGV. The CDR3 loop reads CASSLGASGSRKAQYF. The CDR3 nucleotides are TGTGCCAGCAGCTTAGGGGCTAGCGGGAGTCGGAAGGCCCAGTACTTC.

This clonotype was observed at least ten times. This chain links TRBV12-3 or TRBV12-4 with TRBJ1-4; D unresolved. The CDR3 spans 13 residues. The V and J ends lost 2 bases and 8 bases respectively, with 9 bases between them. In DNA form, the CDR3 reads TGTGCCAGCAGTTTAATCGAAGGGGAAAAACTGTTTTTT. Its translation: CASSLIEGEKLFF.

The rearrangement uses TRBV5-1 and TRBJ1-2; 8 nucleotides line up with TRBD1. V was clipped by 4 bases and J by 6 bases; unmatched bases: 8. Germline assignment: CDR1 SGHRS and CDR2 YFSETQ. The CDR3 runs 14 residues. Here the CDR3 DNA reads TGCGCCAGCAGCCCCCGGACAGGGAACAATGGCTACACCTTC. It specifies CASSPRTGNNGYTF.

This clonotype was detected a few times. This may arise from a read error, as a much more abundant clone is one base away. This chain uses TRBV4-2 with TRBJ1-3, with TRBD1 matching over 9 bases. The CDR3 loop spans 16 amino acids. The germline CDR1 and CDR2 sequences are LGHNA and YNFKEQ. CDR3 DNA sequence: TGTGTCAGCAGCCAGGGGGACAGGGAGTCTGGAAACACCATATATTTT. It translates to CVSSQGDRESGNTIYF.

The genes are TRBV10-3 and TRBJ2-3; TRBD1 is a possible D gene (6 bases). V was shortened by 0 bases and J by 1 base, with 11 bases between the two germline ends. The CDR3 loop spans 16 amino acids. Germline CDR1 reads ENHRY; CDR2 reads SYGVKD. CDR3 in amino acids: CAISESKGVGTDTQYF. Here the CDR3 DNA reads TGTGCCATCAGTGAGTCAAAGGGGGTCGGCACAGATACGCAGTATTTT.

This clonotype occurred many times. The genes are TRBV11-2 and TRBJ1-4; 9 bases line up with TRBD1. Looked up from germline, CDR1 is SGHAT and CDR2 is FQNNGV. Losses at the gene ends were 6 bases for V and 8 bases for J; bases not matched to a gene: 4. The CDR3 length is 13 residues. CDR3 nucleotide sequence: TGTGCCAGCAGGGGGACAGGGCAAGAAAAACTGTTTTTT. Encoded protein: CASRGTGQEKLFF.

As regards this clonotype: A read error is possible here, since a much larger clone lies one base away. The chain has TRBV12-3 or TRBV12-4 and TRBJ1-1; no clear D. The CDR3 is 12 residues long. In DNA, the CDR3 is TGTGCCAGCAGTTTGGTGAGGACTGGAGCTTTCTTT. Its translation: CASSLVRTGAFF.